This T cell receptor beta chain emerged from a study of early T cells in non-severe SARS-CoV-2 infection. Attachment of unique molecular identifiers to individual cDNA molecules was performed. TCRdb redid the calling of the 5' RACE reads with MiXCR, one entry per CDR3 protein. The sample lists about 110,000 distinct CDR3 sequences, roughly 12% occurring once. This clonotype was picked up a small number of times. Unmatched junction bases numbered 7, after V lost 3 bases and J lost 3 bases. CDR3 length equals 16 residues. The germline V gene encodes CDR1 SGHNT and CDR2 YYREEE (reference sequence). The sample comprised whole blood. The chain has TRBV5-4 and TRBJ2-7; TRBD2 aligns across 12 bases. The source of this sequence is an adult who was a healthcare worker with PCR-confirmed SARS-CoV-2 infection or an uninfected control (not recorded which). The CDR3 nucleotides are TGTGCCAGCAGCTCATCCACGACTAGCGGGAGCTACGAGCAGTACTTC. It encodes CASSSSTTSGSYEQYF.